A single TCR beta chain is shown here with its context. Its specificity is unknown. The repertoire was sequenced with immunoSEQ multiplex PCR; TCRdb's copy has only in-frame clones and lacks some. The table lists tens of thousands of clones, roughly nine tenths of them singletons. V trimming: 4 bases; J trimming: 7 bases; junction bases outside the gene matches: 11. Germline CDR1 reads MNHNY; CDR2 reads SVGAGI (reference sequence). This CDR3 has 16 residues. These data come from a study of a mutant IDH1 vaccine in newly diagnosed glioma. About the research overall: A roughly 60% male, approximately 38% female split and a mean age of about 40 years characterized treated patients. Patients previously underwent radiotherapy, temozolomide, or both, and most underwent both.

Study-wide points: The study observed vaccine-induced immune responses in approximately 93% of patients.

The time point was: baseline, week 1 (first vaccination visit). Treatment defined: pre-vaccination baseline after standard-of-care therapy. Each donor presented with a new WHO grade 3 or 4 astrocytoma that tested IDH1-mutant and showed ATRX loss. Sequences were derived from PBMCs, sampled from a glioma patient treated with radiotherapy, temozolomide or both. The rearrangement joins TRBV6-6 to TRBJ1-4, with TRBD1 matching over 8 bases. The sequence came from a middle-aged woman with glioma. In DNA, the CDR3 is TGTGCCAGCAGTTCTAACGACAGGGGATTCCGTGAAAAACTGTTTTTT. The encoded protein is CASSSNDRGFREKLFF.